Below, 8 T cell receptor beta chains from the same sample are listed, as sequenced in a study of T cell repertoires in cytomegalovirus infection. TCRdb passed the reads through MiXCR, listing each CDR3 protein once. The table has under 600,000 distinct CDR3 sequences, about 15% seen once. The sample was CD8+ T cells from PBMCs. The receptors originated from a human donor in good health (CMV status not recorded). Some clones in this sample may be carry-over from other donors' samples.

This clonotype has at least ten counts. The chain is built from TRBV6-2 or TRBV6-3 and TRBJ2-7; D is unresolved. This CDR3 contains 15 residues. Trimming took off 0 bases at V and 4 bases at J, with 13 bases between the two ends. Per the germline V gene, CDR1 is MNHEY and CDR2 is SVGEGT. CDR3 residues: CASSYSWDSSYEQYF. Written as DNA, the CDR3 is TGTGCCAGCAGTTACTCCTGGGATAGCAGTTACGAGCAGTACTTC.

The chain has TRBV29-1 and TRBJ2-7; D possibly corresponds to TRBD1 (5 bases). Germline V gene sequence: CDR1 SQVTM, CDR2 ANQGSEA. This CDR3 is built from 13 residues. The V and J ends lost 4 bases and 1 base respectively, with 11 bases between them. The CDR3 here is CSVVDNSSYEQYF. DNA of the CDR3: TGCAGCGTTGTGGACAATTCGTCCTACGAGCAGTACTTC.

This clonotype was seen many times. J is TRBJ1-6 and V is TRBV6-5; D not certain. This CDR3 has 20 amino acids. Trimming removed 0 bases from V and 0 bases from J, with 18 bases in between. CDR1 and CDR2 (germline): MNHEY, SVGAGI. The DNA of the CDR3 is TGTGCCAGCAGTTACTCGGATTCGTGGCAGCCGAGCTCCTATAATTCACCCCTCCACTTT. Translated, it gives CASSYSDSWQPSSYNSPLHF.

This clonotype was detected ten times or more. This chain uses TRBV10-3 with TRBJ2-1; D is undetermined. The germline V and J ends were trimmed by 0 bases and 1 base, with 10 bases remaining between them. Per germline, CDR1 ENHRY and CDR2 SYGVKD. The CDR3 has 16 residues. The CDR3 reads CAISESMRHSYNEQFF. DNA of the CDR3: TGTGCCATCAGTGAGTCAATGAGACATTCCTACAATGAGCAGTTCTTC.

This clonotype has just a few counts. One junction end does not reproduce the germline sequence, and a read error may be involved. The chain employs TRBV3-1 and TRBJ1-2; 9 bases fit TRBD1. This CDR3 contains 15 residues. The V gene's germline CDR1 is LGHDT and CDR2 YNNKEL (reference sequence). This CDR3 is CASSQDFTPGQGVAF. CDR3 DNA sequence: TGTGCCAGCAGCCAAGATTTTACCCCGGGACAGGGCGTTGCCTTC. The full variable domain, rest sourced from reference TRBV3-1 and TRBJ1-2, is DTAVSQTPKYLVTQMGNDKSIKCEQNLGHDTMYWYKQDSKKFLKIMFSYNNKELIINETVPNRFSPKSPDKAHLNLHINSLELGDSAVYFCASSQDFTPGQGVAFGSGTRLTVV.

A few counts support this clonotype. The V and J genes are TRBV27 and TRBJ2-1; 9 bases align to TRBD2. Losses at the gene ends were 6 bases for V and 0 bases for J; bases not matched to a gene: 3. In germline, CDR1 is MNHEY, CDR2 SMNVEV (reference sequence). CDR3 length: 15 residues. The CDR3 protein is CASRLAGPSYNEQFF. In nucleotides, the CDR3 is TGTGCCAGCAGACTAGCGGGCCCCTCCTACAATGAGCAGTTCTTC.

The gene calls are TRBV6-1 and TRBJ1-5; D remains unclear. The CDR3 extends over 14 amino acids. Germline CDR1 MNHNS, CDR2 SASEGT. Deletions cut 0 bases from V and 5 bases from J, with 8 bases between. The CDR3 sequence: CASSEARRDQPQHF. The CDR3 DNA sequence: TGTGCCAGCAGTGAAGCGCGACGGGATCAGCCCCAGCATTTT.

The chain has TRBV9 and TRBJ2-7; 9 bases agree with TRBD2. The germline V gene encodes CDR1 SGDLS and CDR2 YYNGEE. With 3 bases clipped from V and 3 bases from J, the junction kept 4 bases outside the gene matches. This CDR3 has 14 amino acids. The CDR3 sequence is CASSGSGGIYEQYF. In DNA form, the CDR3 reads TGTGCCAGCAGCGGTAGCGGGGGAATCTACGAGCAGTACTTC.